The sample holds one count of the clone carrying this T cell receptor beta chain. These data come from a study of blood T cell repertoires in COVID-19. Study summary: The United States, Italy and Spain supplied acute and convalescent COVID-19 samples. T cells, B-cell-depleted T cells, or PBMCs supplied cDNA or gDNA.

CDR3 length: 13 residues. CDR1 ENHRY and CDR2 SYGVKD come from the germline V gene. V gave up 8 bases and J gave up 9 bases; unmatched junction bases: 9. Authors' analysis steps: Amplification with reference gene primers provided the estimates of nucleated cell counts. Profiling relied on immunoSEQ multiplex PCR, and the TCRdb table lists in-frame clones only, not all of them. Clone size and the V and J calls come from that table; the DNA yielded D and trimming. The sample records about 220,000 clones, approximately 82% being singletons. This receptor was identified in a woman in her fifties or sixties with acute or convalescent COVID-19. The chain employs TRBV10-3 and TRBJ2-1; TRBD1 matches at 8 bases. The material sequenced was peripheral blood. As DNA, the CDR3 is TGTGCCATCGGAGACAGGGGCGGTGGTGAGCAGTTCTTC. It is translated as CAIGDRGGGEQFF.